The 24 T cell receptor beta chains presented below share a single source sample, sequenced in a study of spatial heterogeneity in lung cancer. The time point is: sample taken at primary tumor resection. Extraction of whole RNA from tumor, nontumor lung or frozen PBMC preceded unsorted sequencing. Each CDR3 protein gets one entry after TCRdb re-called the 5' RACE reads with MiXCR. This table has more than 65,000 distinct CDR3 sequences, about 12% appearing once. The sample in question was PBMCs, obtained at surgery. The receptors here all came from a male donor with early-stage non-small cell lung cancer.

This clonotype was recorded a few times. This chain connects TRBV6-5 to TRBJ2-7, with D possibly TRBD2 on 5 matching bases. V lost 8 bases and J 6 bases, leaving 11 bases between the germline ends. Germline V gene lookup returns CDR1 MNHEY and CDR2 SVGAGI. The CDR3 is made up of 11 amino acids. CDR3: CASEGAFEQYF. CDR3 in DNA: TGTGCCAGCGAGGGAGCGTTCGAGCAGTACTTC.

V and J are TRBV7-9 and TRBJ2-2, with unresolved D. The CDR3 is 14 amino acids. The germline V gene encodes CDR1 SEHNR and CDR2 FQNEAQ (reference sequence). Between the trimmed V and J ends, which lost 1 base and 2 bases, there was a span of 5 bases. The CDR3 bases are TGTGCCAGCAGCTTAGAACTTAACACCGGGGAGCTGTTTTTT. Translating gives CASSLELNTGELFF.

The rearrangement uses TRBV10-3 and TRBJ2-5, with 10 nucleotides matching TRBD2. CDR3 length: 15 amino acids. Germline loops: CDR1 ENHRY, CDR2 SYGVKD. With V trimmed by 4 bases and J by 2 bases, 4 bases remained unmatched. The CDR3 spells CAISGELAGQETQYF. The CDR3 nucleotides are TGTGCCATCAGTGGCGAACTAGCGGGGCAAGAGACCCAGTACTTC.

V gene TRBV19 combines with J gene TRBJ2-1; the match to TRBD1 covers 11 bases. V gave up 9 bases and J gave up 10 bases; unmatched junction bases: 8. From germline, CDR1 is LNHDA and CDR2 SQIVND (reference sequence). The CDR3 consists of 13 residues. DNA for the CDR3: TGTGCCAGCTTTCCGGGACAGGGGGACGAGCAGTTCTTC. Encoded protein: CASFPGQGDEQFF.

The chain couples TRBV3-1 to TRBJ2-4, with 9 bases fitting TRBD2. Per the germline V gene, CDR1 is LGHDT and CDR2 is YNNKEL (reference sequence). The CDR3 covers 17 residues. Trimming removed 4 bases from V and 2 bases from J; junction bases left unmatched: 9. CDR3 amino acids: CASSLGAAGGTKNIQYF. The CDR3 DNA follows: TGTGCCAGCAGCCTAGGGGCAGCGGGGGGAACCAAAAACATTCAGTACTTC.

The CDR3, as DNA: TGTGCCAGCAGCTTTTACGGGAATGAGCAGTTCTTC. Its translation: CASSFYGNEQFF. This chain connects TRBV7-2 to TRBJ2-1; D remains ambiguous. The CDR3 has 12 amino acids. Trimming took 3 bases from V and 7 from J, leaving 7 bases between them. Germline V lookup: CDR1 SGHTA, CDR2 FQGNSA.

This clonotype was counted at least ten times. In nucleotides, the CDR3 is TGTGCCAGCAGTCCGAGGGGGGCAAACACTGAAGCTTTCTTT. Translating gives CASSPRGANTEAFF. The J gene is TRBJ1-1, the V gene TRBV7-3; D perhaps matches TRBD1 (6 bases). Germline V lookup: CDR1 SGHTA, CDR2 FQGTGA. The CDR3 runs to 14 residues. V gave up 6 bases and J gave up 2 bases, with 13 bases separating them.

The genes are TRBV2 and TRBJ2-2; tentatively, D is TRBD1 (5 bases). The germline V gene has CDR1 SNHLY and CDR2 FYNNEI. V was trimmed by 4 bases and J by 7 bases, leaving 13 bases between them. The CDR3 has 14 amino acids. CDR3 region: CASSGRQGIGELFF. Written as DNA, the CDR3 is TGTGCCAGCAGTGGTCGGCAGGGCATCGGGGAGCTGTTTTTT.

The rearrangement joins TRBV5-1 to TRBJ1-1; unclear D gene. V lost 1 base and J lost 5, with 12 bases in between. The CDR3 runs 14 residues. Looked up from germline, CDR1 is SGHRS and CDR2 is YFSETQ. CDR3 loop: CASSLTAAQTEAFF. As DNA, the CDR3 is TGCGCCAGCAGCTTGACTGCTGCCCAAACTGAAGCTTTCTTT. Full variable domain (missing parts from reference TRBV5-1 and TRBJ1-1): KAGVTQTPRYLIKTRGQQVTLSCSPISGHRSVSWYQQTPGQGLQFLFEYFSETQRNKGNFPGRFSGRQFSNSRSEMNVSTLELGDSALYLCASSLTAAQTEAFFGQGTRLTVV.

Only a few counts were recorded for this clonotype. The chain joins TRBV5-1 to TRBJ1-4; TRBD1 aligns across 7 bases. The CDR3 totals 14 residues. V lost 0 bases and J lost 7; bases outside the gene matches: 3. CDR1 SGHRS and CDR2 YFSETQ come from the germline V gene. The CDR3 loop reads CASSLARGTEKLFF. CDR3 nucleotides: TGCGCCAGCAGCTTGGCCAGGGGGACTGAAAAACTGTTTTTT.

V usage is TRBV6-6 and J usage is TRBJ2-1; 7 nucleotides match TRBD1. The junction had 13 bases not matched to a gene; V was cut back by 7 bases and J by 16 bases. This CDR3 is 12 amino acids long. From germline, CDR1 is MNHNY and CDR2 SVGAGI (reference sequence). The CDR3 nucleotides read TGTGCCAGCACGCAGGGGGAGCACCGGTACTTCTTC. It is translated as CASTQGEHRYFF.

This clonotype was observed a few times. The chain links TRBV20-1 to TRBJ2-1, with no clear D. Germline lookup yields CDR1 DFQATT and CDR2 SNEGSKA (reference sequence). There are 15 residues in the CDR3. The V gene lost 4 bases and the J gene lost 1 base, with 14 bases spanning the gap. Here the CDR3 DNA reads TGCAGTGCTACCTCCCCCGCGACTTCCTACAATGAGCAGTTCTTC. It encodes CSATSPATSYNEQFF.

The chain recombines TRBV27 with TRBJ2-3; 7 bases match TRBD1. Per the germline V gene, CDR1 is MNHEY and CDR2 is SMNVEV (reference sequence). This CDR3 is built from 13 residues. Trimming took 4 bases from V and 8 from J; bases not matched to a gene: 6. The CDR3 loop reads CASSSTGRGTQYF. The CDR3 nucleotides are TGTGCCAGCAGTTCGACAGGGCGAGGTACGCAGTATTTT.

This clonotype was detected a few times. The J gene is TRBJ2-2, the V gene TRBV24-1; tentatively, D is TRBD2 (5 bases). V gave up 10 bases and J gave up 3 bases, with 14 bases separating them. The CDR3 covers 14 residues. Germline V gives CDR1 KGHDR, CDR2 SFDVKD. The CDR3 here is CATRTRRDTGELFF. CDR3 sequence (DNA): TGTGCCACTAGGACTCGGCGGGACACCGGGGAGCTGTTTTTT.

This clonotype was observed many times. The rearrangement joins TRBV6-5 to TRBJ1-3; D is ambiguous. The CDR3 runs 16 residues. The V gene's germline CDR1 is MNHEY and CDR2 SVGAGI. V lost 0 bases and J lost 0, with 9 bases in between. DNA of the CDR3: TGTGCCAGCAGTTACTCCCGCGGAAGCTCTGGAAACACCATATATTTT. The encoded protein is CASSYSRGSSGNTIYF.

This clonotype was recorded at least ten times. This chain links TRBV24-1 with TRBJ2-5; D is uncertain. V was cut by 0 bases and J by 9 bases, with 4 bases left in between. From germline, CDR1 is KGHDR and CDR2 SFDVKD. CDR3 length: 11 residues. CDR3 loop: CATSDLEAQYF. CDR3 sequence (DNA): TGTGCCACCAGTGATTTGGAAGCCCAGTACTTC.

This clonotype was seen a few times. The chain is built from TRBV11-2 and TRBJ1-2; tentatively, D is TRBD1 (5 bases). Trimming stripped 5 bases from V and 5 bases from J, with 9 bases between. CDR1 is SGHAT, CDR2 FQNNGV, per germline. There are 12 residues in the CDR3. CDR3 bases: TGTGCCAGCAGCCACGACAGATATGGCTACACCTTC. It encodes CASSHDRYGYTF.

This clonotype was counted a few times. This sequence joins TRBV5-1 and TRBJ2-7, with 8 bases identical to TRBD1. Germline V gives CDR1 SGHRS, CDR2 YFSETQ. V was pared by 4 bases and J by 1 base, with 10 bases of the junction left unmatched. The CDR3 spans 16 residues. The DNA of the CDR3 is TGCGCCAGCAGCACGATGGACCGGGACAGGTCCTACGAGCAGTACTTC. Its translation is CASSTMDRDRSYEQYF.

CDR3 in DNA: TGCAGCGTACCTTTAGCGGGACTCCAAGAGACCCAGTACTTC. It yields the protein CSVPLAGLQETQYF. The V gene is TRBV29-1, the J gene TRBJ2-5; TRBD2 aligns across 8 bases. The CDR3 covers 14 residues. CDR1 and CDR2 from the germline V gene are SQVTM and ANQGSEA. The trim removed 6 bases at V and 1 base at J, leaving 7 bases unmatched. The complete variable domain, with remaining parts taken from reference TRBV29-1 and TRBJ2-5, reads SAVISQKPSRDICQRGTSLTIQCQVDSQVTMMFWYRQQPGQSLTLIATANQGSEATYESGFVIDKFPISRPNLTFSTLTVSNMSPEDSSIYLCSVPLAGLQETQYFGPGTRLLVL.

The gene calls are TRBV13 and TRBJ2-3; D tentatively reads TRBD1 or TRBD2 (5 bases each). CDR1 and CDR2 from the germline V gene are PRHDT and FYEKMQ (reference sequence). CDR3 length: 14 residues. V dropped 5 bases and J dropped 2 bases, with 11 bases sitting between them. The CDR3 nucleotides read TGTGCCAGCAGCGCCAGGGAGTTCACAGATACGCAGTATTTT. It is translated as CASSAREFTDTQYF.

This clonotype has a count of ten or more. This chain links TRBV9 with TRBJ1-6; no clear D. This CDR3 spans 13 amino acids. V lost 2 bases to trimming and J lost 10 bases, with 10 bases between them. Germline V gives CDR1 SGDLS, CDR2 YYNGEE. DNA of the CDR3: TGTGCCAGCAGCGTCCTTGGGAACTCACCCCTCCACTTT. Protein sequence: CASSVLGNSPLHF.

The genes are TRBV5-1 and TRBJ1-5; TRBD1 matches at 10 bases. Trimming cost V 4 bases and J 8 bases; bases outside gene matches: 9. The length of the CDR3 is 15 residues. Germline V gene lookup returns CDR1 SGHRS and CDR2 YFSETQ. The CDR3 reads CASSKGQGPMEPQHF. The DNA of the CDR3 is TGCGCCAGCAGCAAGGGACAGGGGCCCATGGAGCCCCAGCATTTT.

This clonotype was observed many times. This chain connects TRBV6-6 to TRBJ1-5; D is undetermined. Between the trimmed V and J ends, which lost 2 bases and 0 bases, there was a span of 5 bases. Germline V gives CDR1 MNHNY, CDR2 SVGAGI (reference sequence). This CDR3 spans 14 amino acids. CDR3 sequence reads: CASSYLVSNQPQHF. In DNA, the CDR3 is TGTGCCAGCAGTTACCTGGTTAGCAATCAGCCCCAGCATTTT.

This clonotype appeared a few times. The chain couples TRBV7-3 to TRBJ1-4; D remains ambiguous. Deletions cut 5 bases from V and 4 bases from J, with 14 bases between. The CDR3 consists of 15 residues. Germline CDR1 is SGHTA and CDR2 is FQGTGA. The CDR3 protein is CASSQPQWLNEKLFF. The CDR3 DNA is TGTGCCAGCAGCCAGCCACAATGGCTTAATGAAAAACTGTTTTTT.